The 10 T cell receptor beta chains below come from one sample, sequenced in a study of technical replicates of blood from a few donors. Clones were read by immunoSEQ multiplex PCR, and TCRdb kept only the in-frame ones, dropping some. The table lists tens of thousands of clones, 70% to 90% of them singletons, with 5.6% in the top ten. Sequenced input: PBMCs. These receptors were obtained from a human donor in good health. Some clones in this sample may be carry-over from other donors' samples.

The chain links TRBV9 to TRBJ1-6; D is unresolved. The CDR3 is made up of 16 amino acids. Germline loops: CDR1 SGDLS, CDR2 YYNGEE. V lost 0 bases and J lost 4, with 11 bases in between. The chain's CDR3 is CASSVGREVYNSPLHF. The CDR3, as DNA: TGTGCCAGCAGCGTAGGTCGCGAAGTATATAATTCACCCCTCCACTTT.

The chain links TRBV14 to TRBJ1-1; D unclear. The CDR3 loop spans 12 amino acids. Germline V CDR1 and CDR2: SGHDN, FVKESK. V was pared by 5 bases and J by 5 bases, with 9 bases between. The CDR3 region is CASSETRTEAFF. The CDR3, as DNA: TGTGCCAGCAGCGAGACTCGTACTGAAGCTTTCTTT.

The chain is built from TRBV5-6 and TRBJ1-2; D may be TRBD1 (6 bases). V shed 1 base and J shed 8 bases, with 15 bases lying between them. Looked up from germline, CDR1 is SGHDT and CDR2 is YYEEEE. The length of the CDR3 is 14 residues. CDR3: CASSLWGGARGYTF. The CDR3 DNA reads as TGTGCCAGCAGCTTGTGGGGGGGCGCGCGAGGCTACACCTTC.

This rearrangement joins TRBV4-2 to TRBJ2-2, with 12 bases that match TRBD2. In germline, CDR1 is LGHNA, CDR2 YNFKEQ. J gave up 5 bases and V 0 bases, and 1 base lay outside the gene matches. The length of the CDR3 is 16 residues. The CDR3 DNA follows: TGTGCCAGCAGCCAAGAACTAGCGGGAGGAACCGGGGAGCTGTTTTTT. Encoded protein: CASSQELAGGTGELFF.

The V gene is TRBV7-7, the J gene TRBJ2-1, with D maybe TRBD2 (5 bases). Germline loops: CDR1 SSHAT, CDR2 FNYEAQ (reference sequence). The V gene lost 1 base and the J gene lost 6 bases, with 7 bases spanning the gap. The CDR3 has 13 residues. The CDR3 bases are TGTGCCAGCAGCTTAGAACTAGGCAATGAGCAGTTCTTC. Translating gives CASSLELGNEQFF.

The V call is TRBV6-5, the J call TRBJ1-6; 8 positions match TRBD1. The CDR3 spans 15 residues. J lost 10 bases, V lost 6 bases, and 11 bases had no gene match. CDR1 is MNHEY, CDR2 SVGAGI, per germline. This CDR3 is CASRLGQGGYSPLHF. The DNA of the CDR3 is TGTGCCAGCAGACTCGGACAGGGCGGTTACTCACCCCTCCACTTT.

This clone is a singleton in its sample. The chain carries TRBV9 and TRBJ2-7; TRBD2 aligns across 12 bases. The junction had 5 bases not matched to a gene; V was cut back by 2 bases and J by 5 bases. Germline-derived CDR1 and CDR2 are SGDLS and YYNGEE. The CDR3 has 15 residues. The CDR3 is CASSVRLAGVHEQYF. CDR3 DNA: TGTGCCAGCAGCGTCCGACTAGCGGGGGTCCACGAGCAGTACTTC.

The V call is TRBV10-1, the J call TRBJ2-2; tentative D call: TRBD1 (6 bases). This CDR3 has 15 amino acids. Germline CDR1 and CDR2: WNHNN and SYGVQD (reference sequence). V was pared by 4 bases and J by 5 bases, with 14 bases between. This CDR3 is CASSGGRPTTGELFF. The CDR3 region has the DNA TGCGCCAGCAGTGGGGGGCGTCCCACAACCGGGGAGCTGTTTTTT.

This clone was seen a handful of times. The rearrangement links TRBV5-1 to TRBJ2-5, with 14 bases fitting TRBD2. Germline V gene lookup returns CDR1 SGHRS and CDR2 YFSETQ. V lost 3 bases and J lost 5; bases outside the gene matches: 6. The CDR3 is made up of 16 amino acids. CDR3 nucleotides: TGCGCCAGCAGCTCAGCCGGGACTAGCGGGAGTGAGACCCAGTACTTC. Translating gives CASSSAGTSGSETQYF.

The rearrangement joins TRBV5-1 to TRBJ2-7, with D possibly being TRBD2 (6 bases). The CDR3 runs to 15 residues. CDR1 and CDR2 from the germline V gene are SGHRS and YFSETQ. Trimming shortened V by 4 bases and J by 6 bases, and 20 bases separated the two germline ends. CDR3 in amino acids: CASSPTVGGKGEQYF. The CDR3 DNA reads TGCGCCAGCAGCCCCACCGTCGGGGGAAAGGGCGAGCAGTACTTC.